This entry lists 8 T cell receptor beta chains sequenced from one sample in a study of shared clonotypes between healthy human individuals. This table comes from immunoSEQ multiplex PCR, and its TCRdb copy is limited to in-frame clones, with some not included. Of roughly 850,000 clones in the sample, around 96% were seen once. As defined, naive CD8 cells were CD45RO-negative and positively selected for CCR7, with terminally differentiated effector memory CD45RA+ cells excluded. The sequenced material came from naive CD8+ T cells sorted from blood. These receptors were taken from a man aged 25 to 45 in good health.

The CDR3 bases are TGCGCCAGCAGCCAAGATCTTGCAGGGGGCTCGGGCGAGCAGTACTTC. The encoded protein is CASSQDLAGGSGEQYF. The chain recombines TRBV4-3 with TRBJ2-7, with 8 bases lining up with TRBD1. Germline V gives CDR1 LGHNA, CDR2 YSLEER. After removal of 0 bases from V and 6 bases from J, the junction contained 10 bases not matched to a gene. The CDR3 covers 16 residues.

With respect to this clone: The sample has other DNA sequences that encode this CDR3 too. This chain joins TRBV5-1 and TRBJ2-7, with 8 nucleotides matching TRBD1. Germline CDR1 and CDR2: SGHRS and YFSETQ. This CDR3 is built from 15 residues. V gave up 0 bases and J gave up 1 base; unmatched junction bases: 3. The CDR3 bases are TGCGCCAGCAGCTTGGGACAGGGGATATCCTACGAGCAGTACTTC. This codes for CASSLGQGISYEQYF.

This chain links TRBV5-1 with TRBJ2-3, with 9 bases matching TRBD1. The junction had 16 bases not matched to a gene; V was cut back by 3 bases and J by 2 bases. Germline V gene sequence: CDR1 SGHRS, CDR2 YFSETQ. The CDR3 totals 19 residues. This chain's CDR3 is CASSWSWTGEGSVTDTQYF. CDR3 sequence (DNA): TGCGCCAGCAGCTGGAGTTGGACAGGGGAAGGTTCTGTCACAGATACGCAGTATTTT.

The chain has TRBV27 and TRBJ1-1; no clear D gene. V lost 7 bases to trimming and J lost 0 bases, with 18 bases between them. CDR1 and CDR2 from the germline V gene are MNHEY and SMNVEV (reference sequence). The CDR3 totals 16 residues. CDR3: CASTPYPAAMNTEAFF. The DNA of the CDR3 is TGTGCCAGCACCCCCTACCCGGCGGCGATGAACACTGAAGCTTTCTTT.

This clone was observed a single time. The chain is built from TRBV5-4 and TRBJ2-7; TRBD2 agrees at 8 bases. Germline assignment: CDR1 SGHNT and CDR2 YYREEE (reference sequence). Trimming removed 2 bases from V and 7 bases from J; junction bases left unmatched: 8. This CDR3 has 14 residues. The CDR3 sequence is CASSFAGGHGEQYF. The CDR3 DNA is TGTGCCAGCAGCTTCGCGGGAGGCCACGGAGAGCAGTACTTC.

The chain links TRBV5-8 to TRBJ2-1; TRBD1 aligns across 9 bases. V shed 7 bases and J 8 bases; nucleotides not matched to a gene: 10. The CDR3 runs 14 residues. Germline lookup yields CDR1 SGHTS and CDR2 YDEGEE. CDR3 nucleotide sequence: TGTGCCAGCTGTTCCGGGACAGGGCTTGATGAGCAGTTCTTC. The encoded protein is CASCSGTGLDEQFF.

This clone has only one observation. The chain couples TRBV2 to TRBJ2-5, with a tentative D call TRBD2 (5 bases). V shed 4 bases and J shed 1 base, with 13 bases lying between them. The CDR3 totals 15 residues. Germline V gene sequence: CDR1 SNHLY, CDR2 FYNNEI. The CDR3 sequence: CASSAYRTVQETQYF. The CDR3 coding sequence is TGTGCCAGCAGTGCCTATAGGACTGTCCAAGAGACCCAGTACTTC.

The J gene is TRBJ2-7, the V gene TRBV5-1; no firm D call. This CDR3 has 12 residues. Germline CDR1 reads SGHRS; CDR2 reads YFSETQ. Deletions cut 5 bases from V and 0 bases from J, with 6 bases between. This chain's CDR3 is CASSGFSYEQYF. DNA for the CDR3: TGCGCCAGCAGTGGTTTCTCCTACGAGCAGTACTTC.